A selection of T cell receptor beta chains follows, all from one sample in a study of blood T cells in healthy people across ages. TCRdb called the 5' RACE reads again in MiXCR, with one record for every CDR3 protein. The table records under 1,000,000 distinct CDR3 sequences, about 47% of them present only once. Sequencing used blood. The receptors here all came from an elderly man in good health. Both conserved end residues are part of each CDR3. The order of the fields is J gene, clone size, D gene, V gene, CDR3 protein, CDR3 DNA. A D gene is named only where the DNA matches it firmly. Clone size is shown for a subset of rows, as once, few, many or a class of expanded clone.

j_call: TRBJ2-3
clone_size: NA
d_call: NA
v_call: TRBV21-1
cdr3_aa: CASRPLGTGRDTQYF
cdr3_nt: TGTGCCAGCAGACCGTTGGGGACAGGGAGGGATACGCAGTATTTT

j_call: TRBJ2-1
clone_size: many
d_call: TRBD2
v_call: TRBV29-1
cdr3_aa: CSVAAGVPFF
cdr3_nt: TGCAGCGTTGCAGCGGGAGTGCCGTTCTTC

j_call: TRBJ2-3
clone_size: NA
d_call: NA
v_call: TRBV27
cdr3_aa: CASSLTQGGSIGADTQYF
cdr3_nt: TGTGCCAGCAGTTTAACACAGGGTGGGTCAATAGGGGCAGATACGCAGTATTTT

j_call: TRBJ2-4
clone_size: NA
d_call: TRBD2
v_call: TRBV29-1
cdr3_aa: CSVAGTSGSQYF
cdr3_nt: TGCAGCGTTGCGGGGACTAGCGGGAGTCAGTACTTC

j_call: TRBJ2-1
clone_size: NA
d_call: NA
v_call: TRBV7-2
cdr3_aa: CASSLVAKSYNEQFF
cdr3_nt: TGTGCCAGCAGCTTAGTTGCGAAGTCCTACAATGAGCAGTTCTTC

j_call: TRBJ1-1
clone_size: NA
d_call: TRBD1
v_call: TRBV19
cdr3_aa: CASKREAAGGFTEAFF
cdr3_nt: TGTGCCAGTAAGCGGGAAGCGGCAGGGGGCTTCACTGAAGCTTTCTTT

j_call: TRBJ2-5
clone_size: few
d_call: NA
v_call: TRBV28
cdr3_aa: CASSSARGTETQYF
cdr3_nt: TGTGCCAGCAGTTCTGCGAGGGGAACGGAGACCCAGTACTTC

j_call: TRBJ2-5
clone_size: NA
d_call: NA
v_call: TRBV28
cdr3_aa: CASSFSGTYQETQYF
cdr3_nt: TGTGCCAGCAGTTTCTCCGGGACTTACCAAGAGACCCAGTACTTC

j_call: TRBJ2-7
clone_size: many
d_call: NA
v_call: TRBV12-3/TRBV12-4
cdr3_aa: CASSDESYEQYF
cdr3_nt: TGTGCCAGCAGTGACGAATCCTACGAGCAGTACTTC

j_call: TRBJ2-1
clone_size: NA
d_call: TRBD2
v_call: TRBV14
cdr3_aa: CASSLGLVSNNEQFF
cdr3_nt: TGTGCCAGCAGCCTCGGACTAGTGTCCAACAATGAGCAGTTCTTC

j_call: TRBJ2-3
clone_size: many
d_call: TRBD2
v_call: TRBV29-1
cdr3_aa: CSVEAPGTRSTDTQYF
cdr3_nt: TGCAGCGTTGAAGCCCCCGGGACTAGGAGCACAGATACGCAGTATTTT

j_call: TRBJ2-6
clone_size: NA
d_call: TRBD1
v_call: TRBV27
cdr3_aa: CASSPGQGASSGANVLTF
cdr3_nt: TGTGCCAGCAGTCCGGGACAGGGGGCAAGCTCTGGGGCCAACGTCCTGACTTTC

j_call: TRBJ2-3
clone_size: NA
d_call: NA
v_call: TRBV7-9
cdr3_aa: CASSLRAGLSTDTQYF
cdr3_nt: TGTGCCAGCAGCTTACGGGCAGGGCTAAGCACAGATACGCAGTATTTT

j_call: TRBJ1-4
clone_size: few
d_call: NA
v_call: TRBV7-6
cdr3_aa: CASSQSGFVNEKLFF
cdr3_nt: TGTGCCAGCAGCCAAAGCGGGTTTGTGAATGAAAAACTGTTTTTT

j_call: TRBJ2-1
clone_size: few
d_call: TRBD2
v_call: TRBV7-2
cdr3_aa: CASSLELAPFSYNEQFF
cdr3_nt: TGTGCCAGCAGCTTAGAACTAGCGCCATTCTCCTACAATGAGCAGTTCTTC

j_call: TRBJ2-1
clone_size: many
d_call: NA
v_call: TRBV6-5
cdr3_aa: CASSYSGGRDEQFF
cdr3_nt: TGTGCCAGCAGTTACTCAGGGGGTCGGGATGAGCAGTTCTTC

j_call: TRBJ2-5
clone_size: NA
d_call: TRBD1
v_call: TRBV12-3/TRBV12-4
cdr3_aa: CASSLGTGSQETQYF
cdr3_nt: TGTGCCAGCAGTTTAGGGACAGGGTCCCAAGAGACCCAGTACTTC

j_call: TRBJ1-5
clone_size: NA
d_call: NA
v_call: TRBV7-6
cdr3_aa: CASSPGGPGQPQHF
cdr3_nt: TGTGCCAGCAGCCCCGGGGGGCCTGGCCAGCCCCAGCATTTT

j_call: TRBJ2-5
clone_size: NA
d_call: TRBD2
v_call: TRBV5-1
cdr3_aa: CASSLAREGGETQYF
cdr3_nt: TGCGCCAGCAGCTTGGCCAGGGAGGGCGGTGAGACCCAGTACTTC

j_call: TRBJ2-1
clone_size: many
d_call: TRBD1
v_call: TRBV5-1
cdr3_aa: CASETGGNNEQFF
cdr3_nt: TGCGCCAGCGAGACAGGGGGCAACAATGAGCAGTTCTTC

j_call: TRBJ2-1
clone_size: NA
d_call: NA
v_call: TRBV7-2
cdr3_aa: CASSPPWGRDERFF
cdr3_nt: TGTGCCAGCAGCCCACCCTGGGGGCGGGATGAGCGGTTCTTC

j_call: TRBJ2-1
clone_size: NA
d_call: TRBD1
v_call: TRBV5-1
cdr3_aa: CASTWLGQGAYEQFF
cdr3_nt: TGCGCCAGCACTTGGTTGGGACAGGGGGCTTACGAGCAGTTCTTC

j_call: TRBJ2-2
clone_size: NA
d_call: TRBD2
v_call: TRBV11-3
cdr3_aa: CASSDGLAGTGELFF
cdr3_nt: TGTGCCAGCAGCGACGGACTAGCGGGTACCGGGGAGCTGTTTTTT

j_call: TRBJ1-1
clone_size: NA
d_call: NA
v_call: TRBV5-4
cdr3_aa: CASSFDPKRMNTEAFF
cdr3_nt: TGTGCCAGCAGCTTTGATCCTAAAAGAATGAACACTGAAGCTTTCTTT

j_call: TRBJ1-5
clone_size: NA
d_call: NA
v_call: TRBV7-2
cdr3_aa: CASRLALRQDGNQPQHF
cdr3_nt: TGTGCCAGCAGATTAGCGCTTCGGCAGGACGGGAATCAGCCCCAGCATTTT

j_call: TRBJ1-4
clone_size: NA
d_call: TRBD1
v_call: TRBV28
cdr3_aa: CASSHTGGRHEKLFF
cdr3_nt: TGTGCCAGCAGTCACACAGGGGGACGGCATGAAAAACTGTTTTTT

j_call: TRBJ2-5
clone_size: NA
d_call: NA
v_call: TRBV4-1
cdr3_aa: CASSQAGALQETQYF
cdr3_nt: TGCGCCAGCAGCCAAGCGGGGGCGCTTCAAGAGACCCAGTACTTC

j_call: TRBJ1-1
clone_size: NA
d_call: NA
v_call: TRBV5-6
cdr3_aa: CASSRLRGTEAFF
cdr3_nt: TGTGCCAGCAGCCGATTAAGGGGCACTGAAGCTTTCTTT

j_call: TRBJ2-1
clone_size: NA
d_call: TRBD1
v_call: TRBV28
cdr3_aa: CASSVSGNRGHNEQFF
cdr3_nt: TGTGCCAGCAGTGTGTCCGGGAACAGGGGACACAATGAGCAGTTCTTC

j_call: TRBJ2-3
clone_size: once
d_call: NA
v_call: TRBV4-3
cdr3_aa: CASSQSQGFGTDTQYF
cdr3_nt: TGCGCCAGCAGCCAAAGTCAGGGGTTTGGGACAGATACGCAGTATTTT

j_call: TRBJ2-7
clone_size: few
d_call: TRBD2
v_call: TRBV20-1
cdr3_aa: CSARDQREDFLYEQYF
cdr3_nt: TGCAGTGCTAGAGATCAGCGGGAGGACTTTCTCTACGAGCAGTACTTC

j_call: TRBJ2-1
clone_size: NA
d_call: TRBD2
v_call: TRBV29-1
cdr3_aa: CGAPSGSYNEQFF
cdr3_nt: TGCGGCGCTCCTAGCGGGAGCTACAATGAGCAGTTCTTC

j_call: TRBJ1-2
clone_size: NA
d_call: NA
v_call: TRBV30
cdr3_aa: CAWSTNAYGYTF
cdr3_nt: TGTGCCTGGAGTACGAACGCCTATGGCTACACCTTC

j_call: TRBJ2-7
clone_size: NA
d_call: NA
v_call: TRBV6-1
cdr3_aa: CASMRTAVGSSYEQYF
cdr3_nt: TGTGCCAGCATGAGGACAGCGGTAGGAAGCTCCTACGAGCAGTACTTC

j_call: TRBJ1-5
clone_size: NA
d_call: TRBD1
v_call: TRBV20-1
cdr3_aa: CSARTQGASNQPQHF
cdr3_nt: TGCAGTGCTAGAACTCAGGGGGCGAGCAATCAGCCCCAGCATTTT

j_call: TRBJ2-3
clone_size: NA
d_call: NA
v_call: TRBV5-4
cdr3_aa: CASSSGGSSTDTQYF
cdr3_nt: TGTGCCAGCAGCTCAGGGGGGTCCAGCACAGATACGCAGTATTTT

j_call: TRBJ2-5
clone_size: NA
d_call: NA
v_call: TRBV5-4
cdr3_aa: CASSPVRGAETQYF
cdr3_nt: TGTGCCAGCAGCCCGGTCCGGGGGGCAGAGACCCAGTACTTC

j_call: TRBJ2-5
clone_size: NA
d_call: NA
v_call: TRBV20-1
cdr3_aa: CSASQAKETQYF
cdr3_nt: TGCAGTGCTAGCCAGGCCAAAGAGACCCAGTACTTC

j_call: TRBJ2-5
clone_size: NA
d_call: NA
v_call: TRBV20-1
cdr3_aa: CSARDESSALETQYF
cdr3_nt: TGCAGTGCTAGAGATGAGTCTAGCGCTTTGGAGACCCAGTACTTC

j_call: TRBJ2-3
clone_size: once
d_call: NA
v_call: TRBV29-1
cdr3_aa: CSGVNTGGVAGGSGDTQYF
cdr3_nt: TGCAGCGGGGTGAATACTGGCGGCGTCGCCGGGGGTTCTGGAGATACGCAGTATTTT

j_call: TRBJ1-2
clone_size: few
d_call: NA
v_call: TRBV24-1
cdr3_aa: CATSGPPVYGYTF
cdr3_nt: TGTGCCACCAGTGGCCCCCCCGTCTATGGCTACACCTTC